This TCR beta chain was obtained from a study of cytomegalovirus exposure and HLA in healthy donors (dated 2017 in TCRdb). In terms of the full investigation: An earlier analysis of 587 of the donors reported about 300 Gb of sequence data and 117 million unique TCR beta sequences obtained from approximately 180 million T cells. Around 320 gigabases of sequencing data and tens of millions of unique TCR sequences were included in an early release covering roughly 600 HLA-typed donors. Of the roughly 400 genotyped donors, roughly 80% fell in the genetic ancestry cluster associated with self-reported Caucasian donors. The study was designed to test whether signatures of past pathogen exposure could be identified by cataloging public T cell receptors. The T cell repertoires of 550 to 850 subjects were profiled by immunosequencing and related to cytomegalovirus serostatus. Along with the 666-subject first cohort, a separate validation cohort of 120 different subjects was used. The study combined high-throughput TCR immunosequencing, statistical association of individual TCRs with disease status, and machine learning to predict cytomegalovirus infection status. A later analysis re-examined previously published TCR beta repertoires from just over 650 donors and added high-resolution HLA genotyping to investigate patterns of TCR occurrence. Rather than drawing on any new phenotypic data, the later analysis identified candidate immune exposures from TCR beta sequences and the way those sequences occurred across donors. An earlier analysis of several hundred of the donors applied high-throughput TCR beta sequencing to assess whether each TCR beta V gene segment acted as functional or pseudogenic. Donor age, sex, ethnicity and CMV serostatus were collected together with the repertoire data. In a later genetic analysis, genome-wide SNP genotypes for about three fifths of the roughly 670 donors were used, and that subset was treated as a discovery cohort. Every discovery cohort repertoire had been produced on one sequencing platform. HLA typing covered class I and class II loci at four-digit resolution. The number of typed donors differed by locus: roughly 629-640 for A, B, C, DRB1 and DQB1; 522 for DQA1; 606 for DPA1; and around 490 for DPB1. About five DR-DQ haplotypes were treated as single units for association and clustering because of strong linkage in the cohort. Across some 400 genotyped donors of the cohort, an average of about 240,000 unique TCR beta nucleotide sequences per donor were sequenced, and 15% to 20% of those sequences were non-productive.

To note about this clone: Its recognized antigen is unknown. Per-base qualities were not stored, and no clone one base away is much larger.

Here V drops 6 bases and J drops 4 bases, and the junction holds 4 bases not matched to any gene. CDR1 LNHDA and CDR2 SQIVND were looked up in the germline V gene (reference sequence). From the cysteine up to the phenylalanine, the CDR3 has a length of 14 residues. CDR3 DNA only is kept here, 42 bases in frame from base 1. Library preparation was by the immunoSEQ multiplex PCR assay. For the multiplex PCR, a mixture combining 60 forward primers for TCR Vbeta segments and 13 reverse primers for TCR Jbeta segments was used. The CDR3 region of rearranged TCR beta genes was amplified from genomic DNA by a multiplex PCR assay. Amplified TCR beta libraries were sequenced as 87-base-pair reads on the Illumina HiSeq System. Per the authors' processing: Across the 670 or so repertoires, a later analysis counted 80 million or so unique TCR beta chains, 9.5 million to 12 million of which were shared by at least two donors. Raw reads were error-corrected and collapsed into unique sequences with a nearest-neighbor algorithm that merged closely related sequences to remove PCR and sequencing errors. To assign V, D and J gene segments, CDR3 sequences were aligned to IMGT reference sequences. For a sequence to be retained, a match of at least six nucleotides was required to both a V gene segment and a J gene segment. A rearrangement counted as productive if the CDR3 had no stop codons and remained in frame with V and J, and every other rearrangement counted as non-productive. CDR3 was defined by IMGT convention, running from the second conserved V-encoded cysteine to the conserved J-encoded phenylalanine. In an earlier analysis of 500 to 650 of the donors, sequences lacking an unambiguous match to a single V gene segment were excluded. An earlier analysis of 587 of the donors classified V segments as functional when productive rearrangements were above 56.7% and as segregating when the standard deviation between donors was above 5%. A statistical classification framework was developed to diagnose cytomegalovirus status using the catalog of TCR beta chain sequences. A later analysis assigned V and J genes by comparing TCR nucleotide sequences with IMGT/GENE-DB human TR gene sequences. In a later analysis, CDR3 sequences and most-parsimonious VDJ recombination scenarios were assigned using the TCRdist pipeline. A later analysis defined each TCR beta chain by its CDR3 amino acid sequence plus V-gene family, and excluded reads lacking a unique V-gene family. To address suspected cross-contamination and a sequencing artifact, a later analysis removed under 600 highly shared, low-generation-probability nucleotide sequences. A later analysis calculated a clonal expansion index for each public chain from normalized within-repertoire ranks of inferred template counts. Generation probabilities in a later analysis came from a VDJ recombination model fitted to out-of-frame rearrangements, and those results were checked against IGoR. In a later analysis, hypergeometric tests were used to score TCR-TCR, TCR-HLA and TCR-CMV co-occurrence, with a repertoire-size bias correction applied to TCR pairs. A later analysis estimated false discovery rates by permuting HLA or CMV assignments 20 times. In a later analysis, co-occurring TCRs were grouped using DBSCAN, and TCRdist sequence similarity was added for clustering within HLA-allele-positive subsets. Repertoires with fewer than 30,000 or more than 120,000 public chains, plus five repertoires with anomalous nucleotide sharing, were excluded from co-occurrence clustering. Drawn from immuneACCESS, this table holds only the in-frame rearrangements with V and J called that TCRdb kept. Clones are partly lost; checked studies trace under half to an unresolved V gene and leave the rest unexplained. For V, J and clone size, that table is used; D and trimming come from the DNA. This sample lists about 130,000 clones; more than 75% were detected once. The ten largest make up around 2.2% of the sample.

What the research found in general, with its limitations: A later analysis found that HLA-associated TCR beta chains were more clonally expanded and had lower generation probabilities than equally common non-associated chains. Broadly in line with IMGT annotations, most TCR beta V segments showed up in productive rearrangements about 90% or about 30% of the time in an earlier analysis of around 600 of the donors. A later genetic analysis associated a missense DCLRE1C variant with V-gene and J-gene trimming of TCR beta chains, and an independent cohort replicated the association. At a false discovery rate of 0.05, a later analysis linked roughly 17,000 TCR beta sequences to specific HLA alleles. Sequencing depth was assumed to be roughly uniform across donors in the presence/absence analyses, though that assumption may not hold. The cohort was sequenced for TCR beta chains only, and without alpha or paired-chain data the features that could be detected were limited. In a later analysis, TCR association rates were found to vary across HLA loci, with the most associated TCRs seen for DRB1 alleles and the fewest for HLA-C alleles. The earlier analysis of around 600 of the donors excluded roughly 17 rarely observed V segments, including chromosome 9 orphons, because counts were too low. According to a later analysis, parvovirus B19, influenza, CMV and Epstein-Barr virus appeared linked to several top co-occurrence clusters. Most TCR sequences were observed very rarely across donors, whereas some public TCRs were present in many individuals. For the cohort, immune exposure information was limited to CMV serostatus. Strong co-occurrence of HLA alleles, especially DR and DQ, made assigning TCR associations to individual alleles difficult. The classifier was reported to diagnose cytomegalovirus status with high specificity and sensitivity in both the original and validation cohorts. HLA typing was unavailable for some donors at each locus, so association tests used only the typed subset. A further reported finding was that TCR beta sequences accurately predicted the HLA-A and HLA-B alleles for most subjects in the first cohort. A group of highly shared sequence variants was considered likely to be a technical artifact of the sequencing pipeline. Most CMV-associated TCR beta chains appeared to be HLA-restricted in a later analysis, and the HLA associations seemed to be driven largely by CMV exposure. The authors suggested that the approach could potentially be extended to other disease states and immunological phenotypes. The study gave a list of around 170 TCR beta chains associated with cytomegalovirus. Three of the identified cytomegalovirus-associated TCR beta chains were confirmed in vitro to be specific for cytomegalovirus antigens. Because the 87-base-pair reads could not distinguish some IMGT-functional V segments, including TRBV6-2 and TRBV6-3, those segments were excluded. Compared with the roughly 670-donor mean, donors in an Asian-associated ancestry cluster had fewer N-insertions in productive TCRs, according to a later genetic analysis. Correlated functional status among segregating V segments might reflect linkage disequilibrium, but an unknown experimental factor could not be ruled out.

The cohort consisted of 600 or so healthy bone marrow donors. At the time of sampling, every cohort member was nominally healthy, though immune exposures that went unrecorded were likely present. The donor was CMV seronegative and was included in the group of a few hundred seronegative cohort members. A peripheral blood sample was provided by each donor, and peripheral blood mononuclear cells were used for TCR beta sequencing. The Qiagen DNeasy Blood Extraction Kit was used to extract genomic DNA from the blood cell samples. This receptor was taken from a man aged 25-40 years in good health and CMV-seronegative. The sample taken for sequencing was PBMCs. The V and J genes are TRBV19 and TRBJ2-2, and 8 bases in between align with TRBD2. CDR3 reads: CASRLADITGELFF. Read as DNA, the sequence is TGTGCCAGTAGACTAGCGGATATCACCGGGGAGCTGTTTTTT. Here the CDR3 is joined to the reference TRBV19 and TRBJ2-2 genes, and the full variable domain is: DGGITQSPKYLFRKEGQNVTLSCEQNLNHDAMYWYRQDPGQGLRLIYYSQIVNDFQKGDIAEGYSVSREKKESFPLTVTSAQKNPTAFYLCASRLADITGELFFGEGSRLTVL.